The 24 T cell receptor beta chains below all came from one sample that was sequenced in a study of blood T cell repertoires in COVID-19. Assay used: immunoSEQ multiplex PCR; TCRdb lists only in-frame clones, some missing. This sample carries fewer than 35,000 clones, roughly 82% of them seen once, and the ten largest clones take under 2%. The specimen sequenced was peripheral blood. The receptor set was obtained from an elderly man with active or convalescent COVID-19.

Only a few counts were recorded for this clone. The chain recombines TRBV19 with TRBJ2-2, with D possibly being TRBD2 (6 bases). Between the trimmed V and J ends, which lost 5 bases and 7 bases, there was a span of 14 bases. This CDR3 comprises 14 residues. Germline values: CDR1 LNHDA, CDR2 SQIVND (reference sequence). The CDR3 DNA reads TGTGCCAGTAGTCTTCGGGAGTGGGGCGGGGAGCTGTTTTTT. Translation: CASSLREWGGELFF.

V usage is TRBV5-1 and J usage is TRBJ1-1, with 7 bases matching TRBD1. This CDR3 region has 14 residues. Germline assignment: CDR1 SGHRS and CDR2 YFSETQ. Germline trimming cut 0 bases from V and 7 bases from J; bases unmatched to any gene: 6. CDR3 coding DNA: TGCGCCAGCAGCTTGGGGCAACAGGGGCTTGAAGCTTTCTTT. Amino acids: CASSLGQQGLEAFF.

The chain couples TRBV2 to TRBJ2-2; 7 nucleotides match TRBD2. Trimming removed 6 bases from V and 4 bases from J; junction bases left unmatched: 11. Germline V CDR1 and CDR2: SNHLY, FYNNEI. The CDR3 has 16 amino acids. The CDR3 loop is CASRTSGGGGTGELFF. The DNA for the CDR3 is TGTGCCAGCAGAACATCGGGGGGAGGTGGCACCGGGGAGCTGTTTTTT.

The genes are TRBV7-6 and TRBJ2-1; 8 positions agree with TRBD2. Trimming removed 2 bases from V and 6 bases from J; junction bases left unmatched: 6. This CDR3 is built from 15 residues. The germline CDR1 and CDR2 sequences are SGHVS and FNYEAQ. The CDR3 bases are TGTGCCAGCAGCTTATCACTAGCGGAGGGCAATGAGCAGTTCTTC. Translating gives CASSLSLAEGNEQFF.

The CDR3 bases are TGTGCCAGCAGCTTAGATGGGACAGGGGGGAGCGAGCAGTACTTC. Translated: CASSLDGTGGSEQYF. This chain connects TRBV7-9 to TRBJ2-7; 11 bases are shared with TRBD1. This CDR3 is 15 amino acids long. CDR1 is SEHNR, CDR2 FQNEAQ, per germline (reference sequence). After removal of 1 base from V and 6 bases from J, the junction contained 5 bases not matched to a gene.

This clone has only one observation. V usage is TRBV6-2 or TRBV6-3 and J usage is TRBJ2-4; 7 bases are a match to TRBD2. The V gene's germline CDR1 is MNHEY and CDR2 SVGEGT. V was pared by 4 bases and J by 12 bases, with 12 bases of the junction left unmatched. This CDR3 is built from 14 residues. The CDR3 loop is CASSLSTSQNSQYF. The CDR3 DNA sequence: TGTGCCAGCAGTTTATCGACTAGCCAGAACTCTCAGTACTTC.

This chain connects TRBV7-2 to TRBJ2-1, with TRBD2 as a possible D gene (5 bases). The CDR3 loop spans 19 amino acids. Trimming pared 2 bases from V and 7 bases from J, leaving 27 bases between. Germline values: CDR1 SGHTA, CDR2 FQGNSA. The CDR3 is CASSLRLVSSGWELNEQFF. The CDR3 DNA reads TGTGCCAGCAGCTTACGGCTAGTTTCCTCGGGGTGGGAGTTGAATGAGCAGTTCTTC.

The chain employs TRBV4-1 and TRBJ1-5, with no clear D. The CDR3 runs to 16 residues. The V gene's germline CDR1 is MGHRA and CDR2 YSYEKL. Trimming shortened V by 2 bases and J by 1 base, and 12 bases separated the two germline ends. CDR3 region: CASSQFHGGSNQPQHF. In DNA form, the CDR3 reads TGCGCCAGCAGCCAATTCCACGGCGGAAGCAATCAGCCCCAGCATTTT.

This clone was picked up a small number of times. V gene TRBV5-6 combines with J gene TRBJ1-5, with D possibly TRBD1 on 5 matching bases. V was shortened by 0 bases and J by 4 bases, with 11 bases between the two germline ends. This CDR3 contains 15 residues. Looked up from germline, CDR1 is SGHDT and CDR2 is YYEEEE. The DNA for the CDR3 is TGTGCCAGCAGCTTGGGATTAGGGGTGAATCAGCCCCAGCATTTT. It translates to CASSLGLGVNQPQHF.

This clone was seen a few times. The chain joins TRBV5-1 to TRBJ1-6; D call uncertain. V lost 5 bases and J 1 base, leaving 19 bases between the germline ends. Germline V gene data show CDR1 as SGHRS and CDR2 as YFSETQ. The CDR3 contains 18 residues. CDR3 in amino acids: CASRPGGFLESYNSPLHF. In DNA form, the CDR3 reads TGCGCCAGCAGACCTGGAGGGTTCTTGGAATCCTATAATTCACCCCTCCACTTT.

CDR3 coding DNA: TGTGCCAGCAGCCTAGAACAGGGGTTTAATCAGCCCCAGCATTTT. This gives the protein CASSLEQGFNQPQHF. The genes are TRBV7-6 and TRBJ1-5; TRBD1 matches 7 bases. Germline values: CDR1 SGHVS, CDR2 FNYEAQ. The CDR3 runs to 15 residues. V trimming: 5 bases; J trimming: 4 bases; junction bases outside the gene matches: 8.

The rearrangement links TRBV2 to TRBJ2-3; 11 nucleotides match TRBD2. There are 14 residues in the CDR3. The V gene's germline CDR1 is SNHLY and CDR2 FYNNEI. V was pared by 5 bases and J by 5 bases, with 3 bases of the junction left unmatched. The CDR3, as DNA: TGTGCCAGCAGTCTAGCGGGGGGAATAGATACGCAGTATTTT. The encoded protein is CASSLAGGIDTQYF.

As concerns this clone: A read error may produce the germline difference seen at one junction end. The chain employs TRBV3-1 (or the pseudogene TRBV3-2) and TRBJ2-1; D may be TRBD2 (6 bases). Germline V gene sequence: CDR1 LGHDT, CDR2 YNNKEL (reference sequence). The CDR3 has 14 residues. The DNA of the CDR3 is TGTGCCAGCAGCCAACGGGACTCCGACAATGAGCAGTTCTTC. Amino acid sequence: CASSQRDSDNEQFF.

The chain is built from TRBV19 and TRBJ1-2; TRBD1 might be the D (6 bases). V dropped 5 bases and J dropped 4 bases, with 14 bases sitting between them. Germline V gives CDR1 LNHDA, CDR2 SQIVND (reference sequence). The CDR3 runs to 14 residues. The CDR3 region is CASSFRQARYGYTF. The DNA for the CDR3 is TGTGCCAGTAGTTTCCGACAGGCCCGCTATGGCTACACCTTC.

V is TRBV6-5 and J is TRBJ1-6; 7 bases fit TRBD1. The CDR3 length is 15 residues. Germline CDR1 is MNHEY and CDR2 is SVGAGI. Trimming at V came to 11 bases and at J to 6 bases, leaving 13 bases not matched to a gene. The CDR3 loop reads CAALGWQGVNSPLHF. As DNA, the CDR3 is TGTGCCGCATTAGGGTGGCAGGGGGTTAATTCACCCCTCCACTTT.

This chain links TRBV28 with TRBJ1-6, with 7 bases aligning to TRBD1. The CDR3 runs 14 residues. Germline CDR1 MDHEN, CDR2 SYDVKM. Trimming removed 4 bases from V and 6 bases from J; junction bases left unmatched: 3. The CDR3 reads CASSWTGTNSPLHF. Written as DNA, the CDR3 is TGTGCCAGCAGTTGGACAGGCACTAATTCACCCCTCCACTTT.

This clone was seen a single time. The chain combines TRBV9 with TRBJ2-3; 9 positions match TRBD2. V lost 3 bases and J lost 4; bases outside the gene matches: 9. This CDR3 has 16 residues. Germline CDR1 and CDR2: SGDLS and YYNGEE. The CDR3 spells CASSAPRGGAADTQYF. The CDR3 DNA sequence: TGTGCCAGCAGCGCACCCCGCGGGGGGGCCGCAGATACGCAGTATTTT.

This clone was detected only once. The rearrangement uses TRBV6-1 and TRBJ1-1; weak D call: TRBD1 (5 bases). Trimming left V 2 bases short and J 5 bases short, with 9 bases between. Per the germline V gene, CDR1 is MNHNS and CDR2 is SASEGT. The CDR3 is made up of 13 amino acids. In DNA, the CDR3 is TGTGCCAGCAGTGAACAGGGTTTGACTGAAGCTTTCTTT. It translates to CASSEQGLTEAFF.

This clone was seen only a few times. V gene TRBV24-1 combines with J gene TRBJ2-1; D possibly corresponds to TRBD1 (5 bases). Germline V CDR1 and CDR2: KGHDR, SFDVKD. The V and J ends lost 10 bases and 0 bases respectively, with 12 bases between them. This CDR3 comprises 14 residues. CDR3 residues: CATQGSSSYNEQFF. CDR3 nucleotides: TGTGCCACTCAGGGTAGCAGCTCCTACAATGAGCAGTTCTTC.

Here the CDR3 reads CAISESDFTTDTQYF. The CDR3 DNA follows: TGTGCCATCAGTGAGTCGGACTTCACCACAGATACGCAGTATTTT. This rearrangement joins TRBV10-3 to TRBJ2-3; D possibly corresponds to TRBD2 (5 bases). V lost 0 bases and J lost 2, with 9 bases in between. The CDR3 length is 15 residues. CDR1 ENHRY and CDR2 SYGVKD come from the germline V gene.

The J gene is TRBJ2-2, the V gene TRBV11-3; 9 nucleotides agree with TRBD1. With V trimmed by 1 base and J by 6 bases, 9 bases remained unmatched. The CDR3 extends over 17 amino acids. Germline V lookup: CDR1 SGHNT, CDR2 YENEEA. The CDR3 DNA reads TGTGCCAGCAGCTTAGCCCCGGGGACAGGGAAGCCCGGGGAGCTGTTTTTT. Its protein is CASSLAPGTGKPGELFF.

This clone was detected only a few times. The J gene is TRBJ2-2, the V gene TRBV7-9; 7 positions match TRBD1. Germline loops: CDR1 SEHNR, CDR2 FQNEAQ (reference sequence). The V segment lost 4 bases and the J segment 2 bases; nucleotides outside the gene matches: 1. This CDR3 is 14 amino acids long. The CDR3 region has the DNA TGTGCCAGCAGCTGGGACAGCAACACCGGGGAGCTGTTTTTT. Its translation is CASSWDSNTGELFF. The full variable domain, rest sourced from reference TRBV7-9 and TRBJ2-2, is DTGVSQNPRHKITKRGQNVTFRCDPISEHNRLYWYRQTLGQGPEFLTYFQNEAQLEKSRLLSDRFSAERPKGSFSTLEIQRTEQGDSAMYLCASSWDSNTGELFFGEGSRLTVL.

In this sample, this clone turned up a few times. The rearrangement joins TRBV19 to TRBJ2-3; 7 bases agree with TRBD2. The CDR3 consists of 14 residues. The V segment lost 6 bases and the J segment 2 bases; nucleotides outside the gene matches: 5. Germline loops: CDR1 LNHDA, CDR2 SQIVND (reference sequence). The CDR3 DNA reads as TGTGCCAGTAGGGTGGGAGGGCCCACAGATACGCAGTATTTT. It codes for CASRVGGPTDTQYF. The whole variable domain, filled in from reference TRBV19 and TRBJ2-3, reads DGGITQSPKYLFRKEGQNVTLSCEQNLNHDAMYWYRQDPGQGLRLIYYSQIVNDFQKGDIAEGYSVSREKKESFPLTVTSAQKNPTAFYLCASRVGGPTDTQYFGPGTRLTVL.

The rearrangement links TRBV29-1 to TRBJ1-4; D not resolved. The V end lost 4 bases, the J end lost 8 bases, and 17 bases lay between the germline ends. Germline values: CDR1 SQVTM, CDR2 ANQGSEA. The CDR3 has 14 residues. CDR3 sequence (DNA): TGCAGCGTTGCCCAAATCGGACGGGGAGAAAAACTGTTTTTT. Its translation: CSVAQIGRGEKLFF. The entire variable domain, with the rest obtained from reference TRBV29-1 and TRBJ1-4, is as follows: SAVISQKPSRDICQRGTSLTIQCQVDSQVTMMFWYRQQPGQSLTLIATANQGSEATYESGFVIDKFPISRPNLTFSTLTVSNMSPEDSSIYLCSVAQIGRGEKLFFGSGTQLSVL.